What follows are 23 T cell receptor beta chains derived from one specimen sequenced in a study of blood T cell repertoires in COVID-19. Assay used: immunoSEQ multiplex PCR; TCRdb lists only in-frame clones, some missing. Here the sample spans about 64,000 clones, roughly 80% being singletons. The sample taken for sequencing was peripheral blood. These TCRs come from a man in his fifties or sixties with COVID-19, enrolled during active disease.

V usage is TRBV29-1 and J usage is TRBJ2-7; perhaps TRBD1 as D (6 bases). The CDR3 is 12 amino acids. Germline CDR1 and CDR2: SQVTM and ANQGSEA. The ends were cut back, 8 bases at V and 5 bases at J, with 16 bases in the middle. The CDR3 sequence: CSTEGQGHEQYF. The DNA for the CDR3 is TGCAGCACCGAGGGGCAGGGGCACGAGCAGTACTTC.

By proportion, this clone is medium-sized. CDR3 residues: CASSLVGTGGAGDEKLFF. CDR3 in DNA: TGCGCCAGCAGCTTGGTAGGGACAGGGGGCGCCGGGGATGAAAAACTGTTTTTT. The chain uses TRBV5-1 and TRBJ1-4; 12 positions agree with TRBD1. With V trimmed by 0 bases and J by 6 bases, 9 bases remained unmatched. Germline loops: CDR1 SGHRS, CDR2 YFSETQ. The CDR3 consists of 18 residues. The whole variable domain, filled in from reference TRBV5-1 and TRBJ1-4, reads KAGVTQTPRYLIKTRGQQVTLSCSPISGHRSVSWYQQTPGQGLQFLFEYFSETQRNKGNFPGRFSGRQFSNSRSEMNVSTLELGDSALYLCASSLVGTGGAGDEKLFFGSGTQLSVL.

The V and J genes are TRBV5-4 and TRBJ2-7, with D maybe TRBD1 (5 bases). Germline assignment: CDR1 SGHNT and CDR2 YYREEE (reference sequence). Trimming left V 4 bases short and J 6 bases short, with 11 bases between. The CDR3 is 12 amino acids. For the CDR3, the DNA is TGTGCCAGCAGCCTCAGGGTTGGCGAGCAGTACTTC. Translated: CASSLRVGEQYF.

The chain links TRBV7-2 to TRBJ1-2, with TRBD1 as a possible D gene (6 bases). Trimming stripped 5 bases from V and 8 bases from J, with 15 bases between. The length of the CDR3 is 13 residues. Looked up from germline, CDR1 is SGHTA and CDR2 is FQGNSA. CDR3 protein: CASSSRQVHGYTF. CDR3 nucleotides: TGTGCCAGCAGCAGCCGACAGGTACACGGCTACACCTTC.

The chain recombines TRBV7-2 with TRBJ2-5; 11 nucleotides agree with TRBD2. Germline loops: CDR1 SGHTA, CDR2 FQGNSA. The CDR3 spans 16 residues. Trimming at V came to 1 base and at J to 5 bases, leaving 6 bases not matched to a gene. CDR3 residues: CTSSLGGASGGETQYF. The CDR3 bases are TGTACCAGCAGCTTAGGCGGGGCTAGCGGGGGGGAGACCCAGTACTTC. Using reference TRBV7-2 and TRBJ2-5 for the parts outside the CDR3, the full variable domain is GAGVSQSPSNKVTEKGKDVELRCDPISGHTALYWYRQSLGQGLEFLIYFQGNSAPDKSGLPSDRFSAERTGGSVSTLTIQRTQQEDSAVYLCTSSLGGASGGETQYFGPGTRLLVL.

The V call is TRBV5-1, the J call TRBJ2-2; 8 bases agree with TRBD1. Trimming cost V 4 bases and J 3 bases; bases outside gene matches: 5. CDR3 size: 15 residues. Germline CDR1 is SGHRS and CDR2 is YFSETQ. The CDR3 here is CASSPQQGDTGELFF. DNA of the CDR3: TGCGCCAGCAGCCCGCAACAGGGGGACACCGGGGAGCTGTTTTTT.

The chain links TRBV14 to TRBJ2-6, with D hard to call. The CDR3 runs 13 residues. V lost 6 bases and J 2 bases, leaving 5 bases between the germline ends. Per germline, CDR1 SGHDN and CDR2 FVKESK. The CDR3 reads CASSIPGANVLTF. DNA for the CDR3: TGTGCCAGCAGTATCCCTGGGGCCAACGTCCTGACTTTC.

The V gene is TRBV5-6, the J gene TRBJ2-2; TRBD1 is a possible D gene (5 bases). CDR3 size: 17 residues. The germline V gene has CDR1 SGHDT and CDR2 YYEEEE. V lost 5 bases and J 0 bases, leaving 17 bases between the germline ends. Here the CDR3 reads CASRGLSGRANTGELFF. Written as DNA, the CDR3 is TGTGCCAGCAGGGGCTTGTCCGGCAGGGCGAACACCGGGGAGCTGTTTTTT.

The CDR3 sequence is CASSLDQTQFF. CDR3 nucleotides: TGTGCCAGCAGCTTAGACCAGACTCAGTTCTTC. The V gene is TRBV5-6, the J gene TRBJ2-1; D gene uncertain. The CDR3 is made up of 11 amino acids. Trimming left V 2 bases short and J 13 bases short, with 10 bases between. Per germline, CDR1 SGHDT and CDR2 YYEEEE.

The rearrangement links TRBV5-1 to TRBJ1-1, with a possible D match to TRBD1 (5 bases). Germline assignment: CDR1 SGHRS and CDR2 YFSETQ. Trimming cost V 5 bases and J 2 bases, with 10 bases left between them. The length of the CDR3 is 13 residues. CDR3 sequence reads: CASSVQGNTEAFF. Here the CDR3 DNA reads TGCGCCAGCAGTGTCCAGGGCAACACTGAAGCTTTCTTT.

The chain recombines TRBV24-1 with TRBJ2-7; possibly TRBD2 for D (6 bases). The germline CDR1 and CDR2 sequences are KGHDR and SFDVKD. The V end was cut by 4 bases, the J end by 4 bases, with 10 bases between. The CDR3 is made up of 13 amino acids. CDR3 nucleotides: TGTGCCACCAGTGAAGGAGGGAAATACGAGCAGTACTTC. Its protein is CATSEGGKYEQYF.

J is TRBJ1-2 and V is TRBV6-5, with 8 bases identical to TRBD1. CDR3 length: 13 amino acids. Germline V gene sequence: CDR1 MNHEY, CDR2 SVGAGI. J gave up 8 bases and V 2 bases, and 4 bases lay outside the gene matches. DNA of the CDR3: TGTGCCAGCAGTTACAAGACAGGGGACGGCTACACCTTC. This codes for CASSYKTGDGYTF.

The chain combines TRBV19 with TRBJ1-5; tentatively, D is TRBD1 (5 bases). Trimming stripped 2 bases from V and 7 bases from J, with 6 bases between. This CDR3 region has 12 residues. The germline V gene has CDR1 LNHDA and CDR2 SQIVND (reference sequence). This CDR3 reads CASSIRGQPQHF. DNA of the CDR3: TGTGCCAGTAGTATAAGGGGACAGCCCCAGCATTTT.

The chain carries TRBV7-9 and TRBJ1-2; D is undetermined. Trimming stripped 5 bases from V and 6 bases from J, with 16 bases between. The CDR3 extends over 14 amino acids. Germline V lookup: CDR1 SEHNR, CDR2 FQNEAQ (reference sequence). The CDR3: CASSPQADSHGYTF. In DNA form, the CDR3 reads TGTGCCAGCAGCCCGCAAGCGGACTCTCATGGCTACACCTTC.

This clone was seen many times. The V call is TRBV7-9, the J call TRBJ2-7; D not certain. The CDR3 extends over 14 amino acids. The V gene lost 4 bases and the J gene lost 10 bases, with 20 bases spanning the gap. Germline CDR1 is SEHNR and CDR2 is FQNEAQ (reference sequence). The CDR3 nucleotides read TGTGCCAGCAGCTCACCCGCGGCTCATAAAGGACAGTACTTC. Translating gives CASSSPAAHKGQYF.

V usage is TRBV5-1 and J usage is TRBJ1-1; 7 bases agree with TRBD1. CDR1 and CDR2 from the germline V gene are SGHRS and YFSETQ. CDR3 length equals 14 residues. The V and J ends lost 4 bases and 4 bases, in that order; junction bases with no gene match: 7. The CDR3 nucleotides are TGCGCCAGCAGCCAAGGGACAGATAGCACTGAAGCTTTCTTT. Translating it yields CASSQGTDSTEAFF.

This clone is a singleton in its sample. The V and J genes are TRBV7-2 and TRBJ1-1, with D possibly being TRBD1 (6 bases). The CDR3 has 17 amino acids. The V end lost 5 bases, the J end lost 1 base, and 20 bases lay between the germline ends. The V gene's germline CDR1 is SGHTA and CDR2 FQGNSA. DNA of the CDR3: TGTGCCAGCAGCGAGGGGGGGCCCGGATACAGGAACACTGAAGCTTTCTTT. Translated, it gives CASSEGGPGYRNTEAFF.

The chain uses TRBV11-1 and TRBJ2-1; TRBD1 is a possible D gene (6 bases). The CDR3 has 14 residues. Per germline, CDR1 SGHAT and CDR2 FQDESV (reference sequence). Trimming cost V 5 bases and J 6 bases, with 14 bases left between them. For the CDR3, the DNA is TGTGCCAGCAGCGGAACAGGGTTCTCCAATGAGCAGTTCTTC. Its protein product is CASSGTGFSNEQFF.

This clone has just a few counts. The chain combines TRBV4-1 with TRBJ2-7; 8 bases are shared with TRBD2. Per germline, CDR1 MGHRA and CDR2 YSYEKL. V trimming: 5 bases; J trimming: 4 bases; junction bases outside the gene matches: 13. The CDR3 runs to 16 residues. The CDR3 here is CASSLRGAPSSYEQYF. The CDR3 DNA is TGCGCCAGCAGCTTGCGGGGGGCCCCTTCCTCTTACGAGCAGTACTTC.

V gene TRBV9 combines with J gene TRBJ2-2; weak D call: TRBD2 (5 bases). Germline assignment: CDR1 SGDLS and CDR2 YYNGEE. This CDR3 has 16 residues. V was pared by 1 base and J by 1 base, with 11 bases between. CDR3 protein: CASSVYEGMNTGELFF. The CDR3 DNA is TGTGCCAGCAGCGTATACGAGGGAATGAACACCGGGGAGCTGTTTTTT.

The V call is TRBV29-1, the J call TRBJ2-5; TRBD1 matches 10 bases. This CDR3 is built from 14 residues. CDR1 is SQVTM and CDR2 is ANQGSEA in the germline V gene. V was pared by 5 bases and J by 5 bases, with 8 bases of the junction left unmatched. CDR3: CSVPGQGQFETQYF. CDR3 in DNA: TGCAGCGTTCCGGGACAGGGGCAATTCGAGACCCAGTACTTC.

V and J are TRBV9 and TRBJ1-1; TRBD1 might be the D (5 bases). V was pared by 0 bases and J by 11 bases, with 14 bases between. The germline V gene has CDR1 SGDLS and CDR2 YYNGEE. The CDR3 runs to 13 residues. CDR3 protein: CASSVATGTGAFF. In DNA, the CDR3 is TGTGCCAGCAGCGTAGCTACAGGTACCGGTGCTTTCTTT.

A note on this clone: This sample also contains other DNA sequences that code for the same CDR3. The gene calls are TRBV6-6 and TRBJ2-5; D gene uncertain. The CDR3 length is 11 residues. Per germline, CDR1 MNHNY and CDR2 SVGAGI (reference sequence). Trimming took 5 bases from V and 2 from J, leaving 3 bases between them. This CDR3 is CASSPQETQYF. CDR3 DNA sequence: TGTGCCAGCAGTCCTCAAGAGACCCAGTACTTC.